What follows describes a single T cell receptor (beta chain). The protocol was immunoSEQ multiplex PCR, while the TCRdb copy is restricted to in-frame clones and leaves out a portion. Of approximately 140,000 clones in the sample, about nine tenths were seen once. This specimen belongs to a study of blood T cell repertoires in COVID-19. Germline trimming cut 3 bases from V and 9 bases from J; bases unmatched to any gene: 8. Per germline, CDR1 SGHDN and CDR2 FVKESK. The CDR3 is 17 amino acids. The source of this sequence is a woman aged 60-75 years with active or convalescent COVID-19. The specimen sequenced was peripheral blood. The rearrangement uses TRBV14 and TRBJ2-2; 15 bases are shared with TRBD2. The CDR3 is CASSHRRTSGGAWELFF. The CDR3 nucleotides are TGTGCCAGCAGCCACCGGAGGACTAGCGGGGGGGCTTGGGAGCTGTTTTTT.